The clone carrying this T cell receptor beta chain was seen only a few times. The data were taken from a study of blood T cells in healthy people across ages. Sample-barcoded 5' priming and a J-beta primer mix drove a second PCR of roughly 7 to 11 cycles. MiXCR, applied by TCRdb to the 5' RACE reads, yields one record per CDR3 protein. The sample shows more than 700,000 distinct CDR3 sequences, approximately 53% of them seen only once. The CDR3 consists of 15 residues. Germline V CDR1 and CDR2: KGHDR, SFDVKD. The V and J ends lost 2 bases and 6 bases, in that order; junction bases with no gene match: 6.

The chain combines TRBV24-1 with TRBJ2-5, with 9 positions matching TRBD2. The sample consisted of blood. The sequence derives from a man older than 75 in good health. CDR3 sequence reads: CATSDSGTSWKTQYF. CDR3 DNA: TGTGCCACCAGTGATTCCGGGACTAGCTGGAAGACCCAGTACTTC.